The 5 T cell receptor beta chains in this list originate from one sample, sequenced in a study of naive and memory T cell subsets. Two oligonucleotides, mixed equimolar, formed the beta constant-region primer covering TRBC1 and TRBC2. Nested alpha and beta constant-region primers with the SP2 primer drove four PCR rounds on ligated cDNA. TCRdb ran MiXCR on the UMI-ligation and nested PCR reads and lists one entry per CDR3 protein. The sample lists about 120,000 distinct CDR3 sequences, around a third occurring once. The source material was central memory CD4+ T cells from blood. All receptors come from a human donor in good health.

The rearrangement links TRBV7-3 to TRBJ2-1; 7 bases agree with TRBD2. Germline V CDR1 and CDR2: SGHTA, FQGTGA. Trimming removed 2 bases from V and 3 bases from J; junction bases left unmatched: 1. CDR3 length: 14 residues. The CDR3 coding sequence is TGTGCCAGCAGCTTACTAGCGGACTACAATGAGCAGTTCTTC. Translating gives CASSLLADYNEQFF.

In its sample, this clonotype was seen a few times. V is TRBV12-3 or TRBV12-4 and J is TRBJ2-3, with TRBD2 matching over 12 bases. The CDR3 is 17 residues long. V lost 4 bases and J lost 3; bases outside the gene matches: 8. The CDR3 nucleotides are TGTGCCAGCAGTTACCCCATCCTAGCGGGAGGGACAGATACGCAGTATTTT. Translating gives CASSYPILAGGTDTQYF.

This clonotype showed up just a few times. The chain combines TRBV20-1 with TRBJ2-7; no clear D. Trimming took off 3 bases at V and 5 bases at J, with 17 bases between the two ends. The CDR3 has 14 residues. Germline loops: CDR1 DFQATT, CDR2 SNEGSKA (reference sequence). The CDR3 DNA reads TGCAGTGCTAGGGAGTTGTTCCAGACCCACGAGCAGTACTTC. It translates to CSARELFQTHEQYF.

The CDR3 region is CASSRRVGFTEAFF. CDR3 bases: TGTGCCAGCAGTCGCAGGGTCGGCTTCACTGAAGCTTTCTTT. The chain uses TRBV28 and TRBJ1-1, with D possibly TRBD1 on 5 matching bases. There are 14 residues in the CDR3. From germline, CDR1 is MDHEN and CDR2 SYDVKM. V lost 5 bases and J lost 4, with 14 bases in between. Together with reference TRBV28 and TRBJ1-1, the CDR3 gives the full variable domain: DVKVTQSSRYLVKRTGEKVFLECVQDMDHENMFWYRQDPGLGLRLIYFSYDVKMKEKGDIPEGYSVSREKKERFSLILESASTNQTSMYLCASSRRVGFTEAFFGQGTRLTVV.

The DNA for the CDR3 is TGCGCCAGCAGCTTGGGCGGGATCACTGGCGTTGCTGCGGTCCATGATCGGTTCTTC. It is translated as CASSLGGITGVAAVHDRFF. The rearrangement uses TRBV5-1 and TRBJ2-1, with D maybe TRBD2 (6 bases). This CDR3 is 19 amino acids long. Germline CDR1 and CDR2: SGHRS and YFSETQ. V was trimmed by 0 bases and J by 15 bases, leaving 34 bases between them.